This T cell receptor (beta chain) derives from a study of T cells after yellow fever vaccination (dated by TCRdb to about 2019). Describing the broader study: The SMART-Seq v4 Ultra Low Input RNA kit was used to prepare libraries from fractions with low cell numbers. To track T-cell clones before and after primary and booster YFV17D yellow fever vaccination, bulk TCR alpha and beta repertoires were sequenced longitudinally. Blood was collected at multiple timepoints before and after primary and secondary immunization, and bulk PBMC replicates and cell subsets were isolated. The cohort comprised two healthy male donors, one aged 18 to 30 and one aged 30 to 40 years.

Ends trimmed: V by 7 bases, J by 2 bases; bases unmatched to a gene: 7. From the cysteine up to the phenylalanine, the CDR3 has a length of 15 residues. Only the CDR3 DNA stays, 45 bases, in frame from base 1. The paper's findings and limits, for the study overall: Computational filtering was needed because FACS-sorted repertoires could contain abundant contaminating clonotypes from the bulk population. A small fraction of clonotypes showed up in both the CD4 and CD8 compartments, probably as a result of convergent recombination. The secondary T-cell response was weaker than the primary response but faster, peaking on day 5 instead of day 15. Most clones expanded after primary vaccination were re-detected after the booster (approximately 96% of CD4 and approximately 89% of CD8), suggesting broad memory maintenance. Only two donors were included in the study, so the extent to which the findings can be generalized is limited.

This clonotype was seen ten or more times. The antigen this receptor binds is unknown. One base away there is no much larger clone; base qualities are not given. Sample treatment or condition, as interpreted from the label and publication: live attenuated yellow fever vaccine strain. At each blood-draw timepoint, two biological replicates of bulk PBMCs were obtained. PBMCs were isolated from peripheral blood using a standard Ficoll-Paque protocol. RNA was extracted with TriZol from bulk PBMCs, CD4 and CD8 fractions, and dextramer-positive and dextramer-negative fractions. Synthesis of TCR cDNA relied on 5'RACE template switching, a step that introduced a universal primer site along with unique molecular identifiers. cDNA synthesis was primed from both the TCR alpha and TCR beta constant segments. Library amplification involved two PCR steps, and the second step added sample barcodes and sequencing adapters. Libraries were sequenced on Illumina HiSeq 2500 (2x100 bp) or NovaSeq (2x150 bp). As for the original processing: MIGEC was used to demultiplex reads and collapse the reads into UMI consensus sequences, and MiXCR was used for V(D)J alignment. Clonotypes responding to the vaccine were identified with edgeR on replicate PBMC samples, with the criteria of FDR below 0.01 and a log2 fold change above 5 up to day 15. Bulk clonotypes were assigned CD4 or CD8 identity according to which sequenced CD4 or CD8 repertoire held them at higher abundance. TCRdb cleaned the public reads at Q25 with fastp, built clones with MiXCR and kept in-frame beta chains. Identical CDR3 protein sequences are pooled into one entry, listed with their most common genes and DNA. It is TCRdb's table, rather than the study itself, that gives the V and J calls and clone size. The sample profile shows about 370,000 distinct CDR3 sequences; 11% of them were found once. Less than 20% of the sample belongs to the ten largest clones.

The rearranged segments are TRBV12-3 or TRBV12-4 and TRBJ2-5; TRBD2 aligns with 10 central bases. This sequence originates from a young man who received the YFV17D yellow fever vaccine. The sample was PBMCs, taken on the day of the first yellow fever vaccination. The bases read TGTGCCAGCACAATGGGACTAGCGAGACAAGAGACCCAGTACTTC. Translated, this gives CASTMGLARQETQYF.